This T cell receptor beta chain was found in a study of OX40 agonist ivuxolimab in advanced cancers. The overall study: Eligibility admitted prior anti-PD-1, anti-PD-L1 or anti-CTLA-4 therapy; roughly 37% had some. Partial responses were observed in three patients, of whom one had hepatocellular carcinoma and two had cutaneous melanoma.

To note about this clone: Its matching antigen is unknown.

Study outcomes and limitations: Low normalized T-cell clonal expansion was also seen in some nonresponders.

Generated by immunoSEQ multiplex PCR, the TCRdb table keeps only in-frame clones and is missing some. The table records over 30,000 clones, 80% to 95% of them present only once. The V gene's germline CDR1 is MGHRA and CDR2 YSYEKL. Trimming took 4 bases from V and 3 from J, leaving 15 bases between them. This CDR3 spans 16 amino acids. The rearrangement uses TRBV4-1 and TRBJ2-2; TRBD1 might be the D (6 bases). Sequencing was performed on CD4+ or CD8+ T cells sorted from blood, taken in a trial of the OX40 agonist ivuxolimab. This receptor was identified in an adult with an advanced solid tumor such as melanoma, head and neck, liver or kidney cancer. The CDR3 nucleotides are TGCGCCAGCAGCCGGGACACGACCCTTGACACCGGGGAGCTGTTTTTT. Its protein product is CASSRDTTLDTGELFF.